The rows below give T cell receptor beta chains drawn from one sample of a study of cytomegalovirus exposure and HLA in healthy donors. This table comes from immunoSEQ multiplex PCR, and its TCRdb copy is limited to in-frame clones, with some not included. The data hold about 200,000 clones, with over 75% observed a single time. The sequenced material came from PBMCs. The receptor set was obtained from a young woman in good health and CMV-seropositive. Both conserved end residues are part of each CDR3. A D gene is named only where the DNA matches it firmly. Not every row has a clone size; where given, it reads once, few, many or a size class.

v_call: TRBV11-1
clone_size: .
j_call: TRBJ2-4
d_call: TRBD1
cdr3_nt: TGTGCCAGCAGCTCCACGGACAGGGCCAAAAACATTCAGTACTTC
cdr3_aa: CASSSTDRAKNIQYF

v_call: TRBV5-1
clone_size: .
j_call: TRBJ2-2
d_call: .
cdr3_nt: TGCGCCAGCACCCTCCGGGGAACCGGGGAGCTGTTTTTT
cdr3_aa: CASTLRGTGELFF

v_call: TRBV6-6
clone_size: .
j_call: TRBJ2-1
d_call: .
cdr3_nt: TGTGCCAGCAGTTACCAGGCGGGACAGTTCTTC
cdr3_aa: CASSYQAGQFF

v_call: TRBV15
clone_size: .
j_call: TRBJ1-4
d_call: .
cdr3_nt: TGTGCCACCAGCAGATGGGCCAATATTGCAACTAATGAAAAACTGTTTTTT
cdr3_aa: CATSRWANIATNEKLFF

v_call: TRBV6-5
clone_size: few
j_call: TRBJ1-2
d_call: TRBD1
cdr3_nt: TGTGCCAGCACCCGGGACAGCCTAAGAGGCTACACCTTC
cdr3_aa: CASTRDSLRGYTF

v_call: TRBV5-6
clone_size: .
j_call: TRBJ1-1
d_call: .
cdr3_nt: TGTGCCAGCAGCTTGGACAGGGCCACTGAAGCTTTCTTT
cdr3_aa: CASSLDRATEAFF

v_call: TRBV28
clone_size: once
j_call: TRBJ1-5
d_call: .
cdr3_nt: TGTGCCAGCAGTTCCCGGGAGGTTTATAGCAATCAGCCCCAGCATTTT
cdr3_aa: CASSSREVYSNQPQHF

v_call: TRBV19
clone_size: .
j_call: TRBJ1-2
d_call: .
cdr3_nt: TGTGCCAGCCGACGCCAGGGTAGTAACTATGGCTACACCTTC
cdr3_aa: CASRRQGSNYGYTF

v_call: TRBV11-2
clone_size: .
j_call: TRBJ2-7
d_call: .
cdr3_nt: TGTGCCAGCAGCTCCGACTACTACGAGCAGTACTTC
cdr3_aa: CASSSDYYEQYF

v_call: TRBV28
clone_size: once
j_call: TRBJ1-5
d_call: TRBD1
cdr3_nt: TGTGCCAGCAGCATAACAGGGGGAGGGAATCAGCCCCAGCATTTT
cdr3_aa: CASSITGGGNQPQHF

v_call: TRBV27
clone_size: .
j_call: TRBJ1-3
d_call: TRBD1
cdr3_nt: TGTGCCAGCAGACTGACAGGGAGCTCTGGAAACACCATATATTTT
cdr3_aa: CASRLTGSSGNTIYF

v_call: TRBV6-1
clone_size: .
j_call: TRBJ1-2
d_call: .
cdr3_nt: TGTGCCAGCGAGGCTAACTATGGCTACACCTTC
cdr3_aa: CASEANYGYTF

v_call: TRBV7-6
clone_size: .
j_call: TRBJ1-1
d_call: TRBD1
cdr3_nt: TGTGCCAGCAGCTTAGTACAGGGGGACACTGAAGCTTTCTTT
cdr3_aa: CASSLVQGDTEAFF

v_call: TRBV5-1
clone_size: .
j_call: TRBJ1-1
d_call: .
cdr3_nt: TGCGCCAGCAGCTTGGTCGGGGGGCCCACTGAAGCTTTCTTT
cdr3_aa: CASSLVGGPTEAFF

v_call: TRBV4-2
clone_size: once
j_call: TRBJ2-7
d_call: TRBD1
cdr3_nt: TGTGCCAGCAGCCAAGACCCCGGGACAGCCTCCTACGAGCAGTACTTC
cdr3_aa: CASSQDPGTASYEQYF

v_call: TRBV10-2
clone_size: .
j_call: TRBJ1-2
d_call: .
cdr3_nt: TGCGCCAGCAGTGACACAAACTATGGCTACACCTTC
cdr3_aa: CASSDTNYGYTF

v_call: TRBV6-6
clone_size: few
j_call: TRBJ2-3
d_call: TRBD1
cdr3_nt: TGTGCCAGCAGTTATGGACAGGGTGGAGATACGCAGTATTTT
cdr3_aa: CASSYGQGGDTQYF

v_call: TRBV29-1
clone_size: .
j_call: TRBJ2-7
d_call: .
cdr3_nt: TGCAGCGTTGAAGGTTATAGCTCCTACGAGCAGTACTTC
cdr3_aa: CSVEGYSSYEQYF

v_call: TRBV27
clone_size: .
j_call: TRBJ2-7
d_call: TRBD2
cdr3_nt: TGTGCCAGCAGTTTATACCCTAGCGGGGAGTTGTACGAGCAGTACTTC
cdr3_aa: CASSLYPSGELYEQYF

v_call: TRBV28
clone_size: .
j_call: TRBJ1-5
d_call: .
cdr3_nt: TGTGCCAGCAGTCCATGGGCCGGGGAACAGCCCCAGCATTTT
cdr3_aa: CASSPWAGEQPQHF

v_call: TRBV2
clone_size: .
j_call: TRBJ1-1
d_call: .
cdr3_nt: TGTGCCAGCGGGTGGAGGTTCGAAGCTTTCTTT
cdr3_aa: CASGWRFEAFF

v_call: TRBV28
clone_size: .
j_call: TRBJ1-5
d_call: .
cdr3_nt: TGTGCCAGCAGTTTACGGGTTTCGAGTCAGCCCCAGCATTTT
cdr3_aa: CASSLRVSSQPQHF

v_call: TRBV19
clone_size: once
j_call: TRBJ1-1
d_call: .
cdr3_nt: TGTGCCAGTAGTATTTTCGCTGAAGCTTTCTTT
cdr3_aa: CASSIFAEAFF

v_call: TRBV5-1
clone_size: .
j_call: TRBJ1-1
d_call: TRBD1
cdr3_nt: TGCGCCAGCAGCTCGAGGGACAGGTCCGACACTGAAGCTTTCTTT
cdr3_aa: CASSSRDRSDTEAFF

v_call: TRBV5-6
clone_size: .
j_call: TRBJ1-5
d_call: .
cdr3_nt: TGTGCCAGCAGCTTGTCCAATCGGAGTTTACTAGCGGATCAGCCCCAGCATTTT
cdr3_aa: CASSLSNRSLLADQPQHF

v_call: TRBV27
clone_size: .
j_call: TRBJ2-7
d_call: .
cdr3_nt: TGTGCCAGCAGTTTACAGCCGGGGTACGAGCAGTACTTC
cdr3_aa: CASSLQPGYEQYF

v_call: TRBV6-1
clone_size: .
j_call: TRBJ2-1
d_call: .
cdr3_nt: TGTGCCAGCAGTGAAGGACAGCCCAATGAGCAGTTCTTC
cdr3_aa: CASSEGQPNEQFF

v_call: TRBV28
clone_size: .
j_call: TRBJ2-7
d_call: .
cdr3_nt: TGTGCCAGCAGTTCCACCAGCTCCATTTTTCGGGACACCTACGAGCAGTACTTC
cdr3_aa: CASSSTSSIFRDTYEQYF

v_call: TRBV19
clone_size: .
j_call: TRBJ1-1
d_call: .
cdr3_nt: TGTGCCAGTACACACCTGAACACTGAAGCTTTCTTT
cdr3_aa: CASTHLNTEAFF

v_call: TRBV7-9
clone_size: .
j_call: TRBJ2-3
d_call: .
cdr3_nt: TGTGCCAGCAGCTTAGCTATAGCGACAGATACGCAGTATTTT
cdr3_aa: CASSLAIATDTQYF

v_call: TRBV5-1
clone_size: .
j_call: TRBJ1-1
d_call: .
cdr3_nt: TGCGCCAGCAGCTTGGGAGAGGGGGGGGACACTGAAGCTTTCTTT
cdr3_aa: CASSLGEGGDTEAFF

v_call: TRBV5-1
clone_size: .
j_call: TRBJ2-5
d_call: TRBD1
cdr3_nt: TGCGCCAGCAGCTTGCAGGGGGCTAGGGAGACCCAGTACTTC
cdr3_aa: CASSLQGARETQYF

v_call: TRBV30
clone_size: .
j_call: TRBJ1-2
d_call: TRBD1
cdr3_nt: TGTGCCTGGCAACAATCAACAGGGGGAAGCTACACCTTC
cdr3_aa: CAWQQSTGGSYTF

v_call: TRBV25-1
clone_size: .
j_call: TRBJ1-2
d_call: .
cdr3_nt: TGTGCCAGCAGTGACGACAGGTTCGGAATTAACTATGGCTACACCTTC
cdr3_aa: CASSDDRFGINYGYTF

v_call: TRBV7-6
clone_size: .
j_call: TRBJ2-3
d_call: TRBD2
cdr3_nt: TGTGCCAGCAGCTCGGGACTAGCGGGAGAGGGCACAGATACGCAGTATTTT
cdr3_aa: CASSSGLAGEGTDTQYF

v_call: TRBV10-3
clone_size: .
j_call: TRBJ2-3
d_call: TRBD1
cdr3_nt: TGTGCCATCAGCGGACAGGGGGCGAGCACAGATACGCAGTATTTT
cdr3_aa: CAISGQGASTDTQYF

v_call: TRBV30
clone_size: .
j_call: TRBJ1-2
d_call: .
cdr3_nt: TGTGCCTGGAGACAAGGAGCTGGCATAGTCTATGGCTACACCTTC
cdr3_aa: CAWRQGAGIVYGYTF

v_call: TRBV30
clone_size: once
j_call: TRBJ2-3
d_call: TRBD2
cdr3_nt: TGTGCCTGGAAGCGGGAGAGGAGCACAGATACGCAGTATTTT
cdr3_aa: CAWKRERSTDTQYF

v_call: TRBV4-1
clone_size: .
j_call: TRBJ2-5
d_call: TRBD2
cdr3_nt: TGCGCCAGCAGCCAAGATGGGACTAGCGAATACTTC
cdr3_aa: CASSQDGTSEYF

v_call: TRBV2
clone_size: medium-sized
j_call: TRBJ1-1
d_call: .
cdr3_nt: TGTGCCAGCAGTGAACTAGAGAACACTGAAGCTTTCTTT
cdr3_aa: CASSELENTEAFF

v_call: TRBV6-5
clone_size: .
j_call: TRBJ2-1
d_call: .
cdr3_nt: TGTGCCAGCAGTTACTCAAGGACAACCAATGAGCAGTTCTTC
cdr3_aa: CASSYSRTTNEQFF

v_call: TRBV7-8
clone_size: .
j_call: TRBJ2-7
d_call: .
cdr3_nt: TGTGCCAGCAGAGCTCAGGGTAGAGCCTACGAGCAGTACTTC
cdr3_aa: CASRAQGRAYEQYF

v_call: TRBV4-1
clone_size: .
j_call: TRBJ2-7
d_call: .
cdr3_nt: TGCGCCAGCAGCCAAGACTATGGCCAGGGGTCCTACGAGCAGTACTTC
cdr3_aa: CASSQDYGQGSYEQYF

v_call: TRBV30
clone_size: .
j_call: TRBJ2-7
d_call: .
cdr3_nt: TGTGCCTGGAGTGTAACGGGGTCGTACGAGCAGTACTTC
cdr3_aa: CAWSVTGSYEQYF

v_call: TRBV7-8
clone_size: .
j_call: TRBJ1-2
d_call: .
cdr3_nt: TGTGCCAGCAGCCCTGGACAGCTTAGACCCACTGGCTACACCTTC
cdr3_aa: CASSPGQLRPTGYTF